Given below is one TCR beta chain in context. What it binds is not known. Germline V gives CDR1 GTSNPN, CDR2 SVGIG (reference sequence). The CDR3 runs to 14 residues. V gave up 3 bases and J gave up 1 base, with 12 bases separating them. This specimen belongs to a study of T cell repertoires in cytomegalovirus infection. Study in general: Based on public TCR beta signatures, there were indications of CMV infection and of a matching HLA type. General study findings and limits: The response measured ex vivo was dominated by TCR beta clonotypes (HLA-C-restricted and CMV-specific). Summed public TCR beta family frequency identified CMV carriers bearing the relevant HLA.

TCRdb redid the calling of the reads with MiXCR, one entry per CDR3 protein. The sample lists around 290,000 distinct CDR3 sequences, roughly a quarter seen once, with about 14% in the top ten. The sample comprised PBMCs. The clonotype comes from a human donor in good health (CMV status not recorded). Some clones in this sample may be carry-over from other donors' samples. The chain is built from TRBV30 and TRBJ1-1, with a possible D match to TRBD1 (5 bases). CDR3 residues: CAWRGRPQNTEAFF. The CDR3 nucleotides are TGTGCCTGGAGGGGGCGGCCTCAGAACACTGAAGCTTTCTTT. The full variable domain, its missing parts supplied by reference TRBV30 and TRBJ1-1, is SQTIHQWPATLVQPVGSPLSLECTVEGTSNPNLYWYRQAAGRGLQLLFYSVGIGQISSEVPQNLSASRPQDRQFILSSKKLLLSDSGFYLCAWRGRPQNTEAFFGQGTRLTVV.